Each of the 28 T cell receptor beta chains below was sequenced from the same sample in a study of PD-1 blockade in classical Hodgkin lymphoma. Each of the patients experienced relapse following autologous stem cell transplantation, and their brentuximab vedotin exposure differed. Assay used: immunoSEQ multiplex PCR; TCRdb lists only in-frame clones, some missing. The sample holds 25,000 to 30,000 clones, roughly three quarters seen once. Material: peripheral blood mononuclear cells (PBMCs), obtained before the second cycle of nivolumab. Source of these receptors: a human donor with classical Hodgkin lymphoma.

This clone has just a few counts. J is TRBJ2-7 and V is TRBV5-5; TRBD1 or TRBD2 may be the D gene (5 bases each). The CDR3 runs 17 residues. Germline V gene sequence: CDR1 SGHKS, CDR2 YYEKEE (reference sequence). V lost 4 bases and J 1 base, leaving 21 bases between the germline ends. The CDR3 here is CASSLGPLVSESYEQYF. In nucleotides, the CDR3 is TGTGCCAGCAGCCTGGGACCGCTCGTGAGTGAGTCCTACGAGCAGTACTTC.

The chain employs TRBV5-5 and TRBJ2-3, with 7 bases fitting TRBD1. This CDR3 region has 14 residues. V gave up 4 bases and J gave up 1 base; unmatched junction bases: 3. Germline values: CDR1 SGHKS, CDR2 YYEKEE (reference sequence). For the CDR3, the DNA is TGTGCCAGCAGCACAACAGGGGGCACAGATACGCAGTATTTT. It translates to CASSTTGGTDTQYF.

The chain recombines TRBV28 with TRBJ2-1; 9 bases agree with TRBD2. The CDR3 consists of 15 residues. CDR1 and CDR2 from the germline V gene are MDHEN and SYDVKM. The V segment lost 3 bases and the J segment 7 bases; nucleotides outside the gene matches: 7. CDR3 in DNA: TGTGCCAGCAGTTTCTCTAGCGGGATTGTAAATGAGCAGTTCTTC. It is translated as CASSFSSGIVNEQFF.

CDR3 loop: CASSQDRAAFPPHTDTQYF. CDR3 DNA sequence: TGCGCCAGCAGCCAAGATCGGGCGGCGTTCCCCCCACACACAGATACGCAGTATTTT. The chain recombines TRBV4-3 with TRBJ2-3, with unresolved D. The germline gives CDR1 LGHNA, CDR2 YSLEER. The CDR3 runs to 19 residues. V lost 0 bases and J lost 2, with 21 bases in between.

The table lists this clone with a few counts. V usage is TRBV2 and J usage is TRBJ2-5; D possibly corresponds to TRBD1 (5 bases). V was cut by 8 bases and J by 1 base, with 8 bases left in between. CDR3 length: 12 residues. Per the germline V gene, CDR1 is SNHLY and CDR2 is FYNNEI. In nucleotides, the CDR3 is TGTGCCAGCGGGGCCATCCAAGAGACCCAGTACTTC. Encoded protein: CASGAIQETQYF.

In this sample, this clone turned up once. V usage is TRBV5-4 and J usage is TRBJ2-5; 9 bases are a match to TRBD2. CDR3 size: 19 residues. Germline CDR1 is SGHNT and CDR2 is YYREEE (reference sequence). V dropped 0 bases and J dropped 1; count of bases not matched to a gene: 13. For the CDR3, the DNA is TGTGCCAGCAGCTTGGATAGTAGCGGGAGACGAACCAGCCAAGAGACCCAGTACTTC. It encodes CASSLDSSGRRTSQETQYF.

CDR3 amino acids: CASSSRTSGKNTGELFF. CDR3 DNA sequence: TGTGCCAGCAGCTCCCGGACTAGCGGGAAGAACACCGGGGAGCTGTTTTTT. The chain is built from TRBV7-9 and TRBJ2-2, with 12 bases aligning to TRBD2. The germline V gene encodes CDR1 SEHNR and CDR2 FQNEAQ (reference sequence). V shed 4 bases, J shed 1 base, and the junction held 4 bases outside the gene matches. This CDR3 region has 17 residues.

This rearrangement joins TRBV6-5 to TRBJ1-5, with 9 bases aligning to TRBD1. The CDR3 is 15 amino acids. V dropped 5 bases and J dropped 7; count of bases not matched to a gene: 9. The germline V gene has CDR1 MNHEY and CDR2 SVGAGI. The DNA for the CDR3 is TGTGCCAGCAGTCCCTCCGGGACAGGGAACCAGCCCCAGCATTTT. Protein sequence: CASSPSGTGNQPQHF.

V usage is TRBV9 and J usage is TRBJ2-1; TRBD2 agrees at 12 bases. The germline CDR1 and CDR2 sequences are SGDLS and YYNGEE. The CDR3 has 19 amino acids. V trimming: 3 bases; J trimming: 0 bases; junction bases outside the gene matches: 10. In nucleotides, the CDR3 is TGTGCCAGCAGCGCCCACTCTAGCGGGGGGGCGAGCTCCTACAATGAGCAGTTCTTC. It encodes CASSAHSSGGASSYNEQFF.

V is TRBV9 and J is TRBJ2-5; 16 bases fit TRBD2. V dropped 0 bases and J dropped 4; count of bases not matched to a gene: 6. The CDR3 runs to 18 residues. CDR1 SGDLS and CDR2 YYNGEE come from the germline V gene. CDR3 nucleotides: TGTGCCAGCAGCGTAGCCGGGACTAGCGGGAGGGCCGCAGAGACCCAGTACTTC. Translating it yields CASSVAGTSGRAAETQYF.

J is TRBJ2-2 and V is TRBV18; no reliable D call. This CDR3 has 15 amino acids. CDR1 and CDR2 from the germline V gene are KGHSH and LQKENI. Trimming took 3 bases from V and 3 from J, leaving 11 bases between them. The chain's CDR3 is CASSPMDGHTGELFF. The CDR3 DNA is TGTGCCAGCTCACCTATGGACGGGCACACCGGGGAGCTGTTTTTT.

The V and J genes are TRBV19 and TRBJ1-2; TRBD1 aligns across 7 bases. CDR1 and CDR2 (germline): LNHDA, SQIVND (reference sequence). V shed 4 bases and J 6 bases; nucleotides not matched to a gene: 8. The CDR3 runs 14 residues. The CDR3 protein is CASSTLGQINGYTF. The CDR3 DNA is TGTGCCAGTAGTACTTTGGGACAGATTAATGGCTACACCTTC.

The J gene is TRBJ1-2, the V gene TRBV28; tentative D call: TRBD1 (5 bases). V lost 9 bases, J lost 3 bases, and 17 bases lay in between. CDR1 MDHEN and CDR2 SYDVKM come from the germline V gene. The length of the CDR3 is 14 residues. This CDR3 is CASKGSRWYYGYTF. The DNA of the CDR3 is TGTGCCAGTAAGGGGTCTAGATGGTACTATGGCTACACCTTC.

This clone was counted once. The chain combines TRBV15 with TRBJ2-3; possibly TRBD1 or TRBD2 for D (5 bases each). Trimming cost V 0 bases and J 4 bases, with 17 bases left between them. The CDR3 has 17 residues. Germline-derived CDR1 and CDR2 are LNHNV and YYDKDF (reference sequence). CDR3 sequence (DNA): TGTGCCACCAGCAGAGATTTCTGGGGGAGAACTCCAGATACGCAGTATTTT. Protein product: CATSRDFWGRTPDTQYF. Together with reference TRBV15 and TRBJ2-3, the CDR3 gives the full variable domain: DAMVIQNPRYQVTQFGKPVTLSCSQTLNHNVMYWYQQKSSQAPKLLFHYYDKDFNNEADTPDNFQSRRPNTSFCFLDIRSPGLGDTAMYLCATSRDFWGRTPDTQYFGPGTRLTVL.

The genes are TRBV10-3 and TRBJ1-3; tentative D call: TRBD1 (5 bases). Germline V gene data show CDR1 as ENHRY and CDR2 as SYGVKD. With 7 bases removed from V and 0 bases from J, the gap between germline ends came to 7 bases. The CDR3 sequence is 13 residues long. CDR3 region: CAITGGSGNTIYF. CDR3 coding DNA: TGTGCCATCACGGGGGGCTCTGGAAACACCATATATTTT.

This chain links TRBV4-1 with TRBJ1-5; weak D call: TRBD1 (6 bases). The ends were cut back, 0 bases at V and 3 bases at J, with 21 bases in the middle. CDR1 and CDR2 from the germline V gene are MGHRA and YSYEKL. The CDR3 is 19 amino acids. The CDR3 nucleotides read TGCGCCAGCAGCCAAGATCAAAGTACAGGGTGGCCGAACAATCAGCCCCAGCATTTT. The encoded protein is CASSQDQSTGWPNNQPQHF.

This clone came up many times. The CDR3 DNA is TGTGCCAGCAACCCGTCAGGGACATACAATGAGCAGTTCTTC. Its translation is CASNPSGTYNEQFF. This chain links TRBV7-9 with TRBJ2-1, with TRBD1 as a possible D gene (6 bases). CDR1 and CDR2 from the germline V gene are SEHNR and FQNEAQ (reference sequence). The V end was cut by 7 bases, the J end by 4 bases, with 14 bases between. The CDR3 loop spans 14 amino acids.

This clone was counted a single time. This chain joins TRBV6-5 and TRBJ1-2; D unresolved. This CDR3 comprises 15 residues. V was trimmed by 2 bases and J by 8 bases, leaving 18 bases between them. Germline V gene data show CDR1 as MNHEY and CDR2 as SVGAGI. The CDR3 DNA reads TGTGCCAGCAGTTACGGACCCCGGGGTCCAGGCGGCTACACCTTC. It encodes CASSYGPRGPGGYTF.

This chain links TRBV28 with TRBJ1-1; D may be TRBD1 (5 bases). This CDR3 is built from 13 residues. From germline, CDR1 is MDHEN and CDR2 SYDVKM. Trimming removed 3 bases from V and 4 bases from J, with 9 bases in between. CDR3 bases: TGTGCCAGCAGTTTCTCGGGACTCACTGAAGCTTTCTTT. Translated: CASSFSGLTEAFF.

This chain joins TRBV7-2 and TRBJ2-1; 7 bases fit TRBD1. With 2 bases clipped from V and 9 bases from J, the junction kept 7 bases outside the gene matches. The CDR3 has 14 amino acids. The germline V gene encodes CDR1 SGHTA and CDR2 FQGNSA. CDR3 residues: CASSLMPTGVEQFF. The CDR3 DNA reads TGTGCCAGCAGCTTAATGCCTACAGGGGTTGAGCAGTTCTTC.

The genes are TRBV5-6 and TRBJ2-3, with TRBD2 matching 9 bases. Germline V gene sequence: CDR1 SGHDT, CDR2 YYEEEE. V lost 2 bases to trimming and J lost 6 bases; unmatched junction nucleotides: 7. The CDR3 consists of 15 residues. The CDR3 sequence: CASSLVAGVTDTQYF. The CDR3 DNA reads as TGTGCCAGCAGCTTAGTAGCGGGAGTTACGGATACGCAGTATTTT. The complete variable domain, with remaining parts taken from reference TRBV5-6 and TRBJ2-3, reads DAGVTQSPTHLIKTRGQQVTLRCSPKSGHDTVSWYQQALGQGPQFIFQYYEEEERQRGNFPDRFSGHQFPNYSSELNVNALLLGDSALYLCASSLVAGVTDTQYFGPGTRLTVL.

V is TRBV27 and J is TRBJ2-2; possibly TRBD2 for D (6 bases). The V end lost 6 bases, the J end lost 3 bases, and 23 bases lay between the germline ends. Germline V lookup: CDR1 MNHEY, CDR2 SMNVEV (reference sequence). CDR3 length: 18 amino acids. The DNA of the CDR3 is TGTGCCAGCAGCCCCCCCCGTGTGGGGAGGTGGCACACCGGGGAGCTGTTTTTT. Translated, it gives CASSPPRVGRWHTGELFF.

CDR3 region: CASSPLGGLPEKLFF. The CDR3 nucleotides read TGTGCCAGCAGCCCCCTAGGGGGCTTGCCTGAAAAACTGTTTTTT. The chain couples TRBV7-2 to TRBJ1-4, with 7 bases identical to TRBD1. Trimming took 5 bases from V and 7 from J; bases not matched to a gene: 10. CDR1 and CDR2 from the germline V gene are SGHTA and FQGNSA. This CDR3 has 15 amino acids. Variable domain in full (rest from reference TRBV7-2 and TRBJ1-4): GAGVSQSPSNKVTEKGKDVELRCDPISGHTALYWYRQSLGQGLEFLIYFQGNSAPDKSGLPSDRFSAERTGGSVSTLTIQRTQQEDSAVYLCASSPLGGLPEKLFFGSGTQLSVL.

This CDR3 reads CASSLTADSGNTIYF. CDR3 DNA: TGCGCCAGCAGCCTGACAGCCGACTCTGGAAACACCATATATTTT. This chain connects TRBV5-1 to TRBJ1-3; tentative D call: TRBD1 (5 bases). CDR1 is SGHRS, CDR2 YFSETQ, per germline. V lost 4 bases and J 0 bases, leaving 11 bases between the germline ends. The CDR3 length is 15 residues.

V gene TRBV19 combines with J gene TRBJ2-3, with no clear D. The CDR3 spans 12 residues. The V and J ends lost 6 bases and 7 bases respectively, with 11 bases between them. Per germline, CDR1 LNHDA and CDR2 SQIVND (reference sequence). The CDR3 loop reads CASSFRLNTQYF. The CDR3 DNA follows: TGTGCCAGTAGCTTTAGGTTGAATACGCAGTATTTT.

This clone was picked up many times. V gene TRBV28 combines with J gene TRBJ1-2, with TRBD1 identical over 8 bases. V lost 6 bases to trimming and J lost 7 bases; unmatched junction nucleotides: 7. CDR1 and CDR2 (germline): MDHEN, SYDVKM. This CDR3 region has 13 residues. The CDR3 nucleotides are TGTGCCAGCAGCATGACAGGGGTTCTTGGCTACACCTTC. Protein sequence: CASSMTGVLGYTF.

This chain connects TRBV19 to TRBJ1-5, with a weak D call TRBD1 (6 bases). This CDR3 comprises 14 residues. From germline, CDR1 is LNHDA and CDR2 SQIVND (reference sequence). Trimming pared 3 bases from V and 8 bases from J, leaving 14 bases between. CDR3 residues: CASSILGGDKPQHF. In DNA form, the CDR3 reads TGTGCCAGTAGTATCCTGGGAGGGGACAAGCCCCAGCATTTT.

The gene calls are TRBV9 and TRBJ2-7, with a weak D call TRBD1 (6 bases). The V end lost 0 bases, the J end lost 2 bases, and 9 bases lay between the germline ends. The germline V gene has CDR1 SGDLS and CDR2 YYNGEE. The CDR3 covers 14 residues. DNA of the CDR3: TGTGCCAGCAGCGTAGGCTGGACAGCCTACGAGCAGTACTTC. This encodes CASSVGWTAYEQYF.